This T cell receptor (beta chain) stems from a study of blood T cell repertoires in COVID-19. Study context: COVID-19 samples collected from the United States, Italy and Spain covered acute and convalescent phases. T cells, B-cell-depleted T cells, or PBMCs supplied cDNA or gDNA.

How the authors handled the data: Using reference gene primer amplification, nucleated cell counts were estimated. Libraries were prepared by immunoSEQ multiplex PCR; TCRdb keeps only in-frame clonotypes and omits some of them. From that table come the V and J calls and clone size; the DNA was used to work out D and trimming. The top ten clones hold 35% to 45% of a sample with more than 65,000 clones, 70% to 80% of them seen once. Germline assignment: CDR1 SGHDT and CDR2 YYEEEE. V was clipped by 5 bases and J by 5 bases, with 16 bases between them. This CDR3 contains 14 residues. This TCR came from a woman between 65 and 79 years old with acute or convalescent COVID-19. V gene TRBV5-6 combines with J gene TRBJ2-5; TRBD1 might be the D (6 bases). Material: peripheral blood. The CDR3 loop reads CASRQQGWGETQYF. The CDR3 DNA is TGTGCCAGCAGGCAACAGGGATGGGGGGAGACCCAGTACTTC.